This TCR beta chain was retrieved from a study of cytomegalovirus exposure and HLA in healthy donors. Study-wide results and caveats: Indistinguishability led to the exclusion of some V segments, TRBV6-2 and TRBV6-3 included. For most TCR sequences rarity was the rule, although some public TCRs occurred in many donors.

This CDR3 spans 15 amino acids. Germline assignment: CDR1 MGHRA and CDR2 YSYEKL. Use of 60 Vbeta and 13 Jbeta primers characterized the PCR. Profiling relied on immunoSEQ multiplex PCR, and the TCRdb table lists in-frame clones only, not all of them. This sample yields hundreds of thousands of clones, of which just over 70% are seen a single time; approximately 2.1% belongs to the top ten. With regard to this clone: The antigen remains undetermined.

Sequences were obtained from PBMCs. The chain recombines TRBV4-1 with TRBJ2-5; 7 bases align to TRBD1. The J call may not be correct, given that the DNA end is closer to TRBJ2-7. The TCR comes from a female donor in good health and CMV-seronegative. CDR3 protein: CASSQNAGTAYEQYF. CDR3 DNA sequence: TGCGCCAGCAGCCAAAACGCCGGGACAGCCTACGAGCAGTACTTC.